The 13 T cell receptor beta chains reported below all come from one sample, sequenced in a study of OX40 agonist ivuxolimab in advanced cancers. Produced via immunoSEQ multiplex PCR; TCRdb's table is partial and in-frame only. The repertoire has 60,000 to 75,000 clones, roughly 80% of them found once; the top ten carry under 1.2%. The sequencing used CD4+ or CD8+ T cells sorted from blood, collected in a trial of the OX40 agonist ivuxolimab. The receptors were sampled from an adult with an advanced solid tumor such as melanoma, head and neck, liver or kidney cancer.

This clone was seen once. This chain joins TRBV14 and TRBJ2-7, with D uncertain. Germline assignment: CDR1 SGHDN and CDR2 FVKESK. The CDR3 runs to 15 residues. V lost 2 bases to trimming and J lost 3 bases, with 14 bases between them. DNA of the CDR3: TGTGCCAGCAGCCAATCTCTAGGAGAATTCTACGAGCAGTACTTC. This gives the protein CASSQSLGEFYEQYF.

This clone was seen a single time. The J gene is TRBJ2-5, the V gene TRBV30, with D maybe TRBD2 (6 bases). This CDR3 is 15 amino acids long. From germline, CDR1 is GTSNPN and CDR2 SVGIG (reference sequence). Trimming shortened V by 5 bases and J by 8 bases, and 24 bases separated the two germline ends. In nucleotides, the CDR3 is TGTGCCTGGGCCCACGGGGCCGGGGGTTTTTTAACCCAGTACTTC. Translation gives CAWAHGAGGFLTQYF.

This rearrangement joins TRBV5-1 to TRBJ1-1; TRBD1 might be the D (5 bases). V lost 4 bases and J lost 4, with 11 bases in between. The CDR3 has 13 residues. Germline V gene lookup returns CDR1 SGHRS and CDR2 YFSETQ. The CDR3 protein is CASSHRTLTEAFF. DNA of the CDR3: TGCGCCAGCAGCCACAGGACCCTCACTGAAGCTTTCTTT.

The J gene is TRBJ1-1, the V gene TRBV25-1; D remains ambiguous. The V end was cut by 2 bases, the J end by 0 bases, with 1 base between. CDR1 is MGHDK and CDR2 is SYGVNS in the germline V gene. CDR3 size: 12 residues. CDR3 in amino acids: CASSEMNTEAFF. The CDR3 DNA is TGTGCCAGCAGTGAAATGAACACTGAAGCTTTCTTT.

The V and J genes are TRBV9 and TRBJ2-5; TRBD1 agrees at 7 bases. The J call may be faulty, since TRBJ2-7 better matches the DNA end. The V gene's germline CDR1 is SGDLS and CDR2 YYNGEE. The CDR3 is made up of 14 amino acids. CDR3: CASSADRPPYEQYF. The CDR3 DNA follows: TGTGCCAGCAGCGCGGACAGGCCCCCCTACGAGCAGTACTTC.

The chain carries TRBV28 and TRBJ1-1, with a tentative D call TRBD1 (6 bases). CDR3 length equals 12 residues. CDR1 is MDHEN, CDR2 SYDVKM, per germline. V dropped 7 bases and J dropped 10 bases, with 16 bases sitting between them. CDR3: CASTSGARRAFF. The CDR3 DNA follows: TGTGCCAGCACGTCAGGGGCCCGGCGAGCTTTCTTT.

The genes are TRBV7-2 and TRBJ2-5; weak D call: TRBD1 (5 bases). This CDR3 region has 16 residues. CDR1 is SGHTA, CDR2 FQGNSA, per germline. V dropped 4 bases and J dropped 7 bases, with 22 bases sitting between them. CDR3 sequence: CASSSTTSTGKGTQYF. The CDR3 DNA reads TGTGCCAGCAGCTCCACGACGAGTACAGGAAAAGGGACCCAGTACTTC.

The V gene is TRBV7-2, the J gene TRBJ1-1; 7 nucleotides match TRBD1. The CDR3 consists of 13 residues. Germline CDR1 and CDR2: SGHTA and FQGNSA. J was trimmed by 4 bases and V by 4 bases; bases with no gene match: 3. CDR3 sequence reads: CASSYPGGTEAFF. For the CDR3, the DNA is TGTGCCAGCAGCTACCCAGGGGGCACTGAAGCTTTCTTT.

The chain combines TRBV4-2 with TRBJ2-2; perhaps D is TRBD1 or TRBD2 (5 bases each). The CDR3 contains 17 residues. V lost 5 bases and J 5 bases, leaving 21 bases between the germline ends. Germline CDR1 reads LGHNA; CDR2 reads YNFKEQ. In DNA, the CDR3 is TGTGCCAGCAGCTCTCGGGCCAGAGGGACCGATACCGGGGAGCTGTTTTTT. It specifies CASSSRARGTDTGELFF.

The chain combines TRBV6-1 with TRBJ2-7, with 10 bases lining up with TRBD1. The CDR3 sequence is 15 residues long. The germline CDR1 and CDR2 sequences are MNHNS and SASEGT. V shed 1 base and J 5 bases; nucleotides not matched to a gene: 5. In DNA form, the CDR3 reads TGTGCCAGCAGTGAAGTCCGGGACAGGGGAAACGAGCAGTACTTC. Protein product: CASSEVRDRGNEQYF.

V usage is TRBV11-1 and J usage is TRBJ1-6, with a possible D match to TRBD1 (5 bases). Trimming shortened V by 3 bases and J by 7 bases, and 16 bases separated the two germline ends. CDR3 size: 16 residues. The germline V gene has CDR1 SGHAT and CDR2 FQDESV (reference sequence). The CDR3 nucleotides read TGTGCCAGCAGCTTGGGCAGGAGTGGGGGAAATTCACCCCTCCACTTT. As protein: CASSLGRSGGNSPLHF.

The chain couples TRBV19 to TRBJ2-5; D gene ambiguous. The CDR3 is made up of 13 amino acids. CDR1 is LNHDA and CDR2 is SQIVND in the germline V gene (reference sequence). V was shortened by 2 bases and J by 5 bases, with 9 bases between the two germline ends. This CDR3 is CASSIQHGETQYF. CDR3 bases: TGTGCCAGTAGTATACAGCATGGGGAGACCCAGTACTTC.

This rearrangement joins TRBV5-1 to TRBJ1-5; possible D gene TRBD1, 5 bases. CDR3 size: 17 residues. Trimming cost V 1 base and J 1 base, with 15 bases left between them. Germline loops: CDR1 SGHRS, CDR2 YFSETQ. The CDR3 DNA reads as TGCGCCAGCAGCTTGTTCGGGCTGACAGAAAGCAATCAGCCCCAGCATTTT. Translation gives CASSLFGLTESNQPQHF.